A selection of T cell receptor beta chains follows, all from one sample in a study of cytomegalovirus exposure and HLA in healthy donors. Here immunoSEQ multiplex PCR was the method, and the copy in TCRdb shows in-frame clones only, minus some. The data contain about 190,000 clones, roughly 77% of them singletons. Sequenced sample: PBMCs. The receptors were sampled from a woman in her forties or fifties in good health and CMV-seronegative. Each CDR3 is given without its conserved first and last residue. The order of the fields is V gene, CDR3 protein.

TRBV7-9	ASSLRGSTQY
TRBV5-1	ASASGLAPTDTQY
TRBV27	ASRRHLGGSTDTQY
TRBV6-5	ASSYGWSGGQF
TRBV4-3	ASSQVAGYGYT
TRBV9	ASSVVPAGNTGELF
TRBV28	ASSLAGGYGYT
TRBV5-1	ASSPGGFSGNTIY
TRBV7-2	ASSLRGGRLRGANVLT
TRBV4-3	ASSRRQGEGTQY
TRBV2	ASSRRVPNYGYT
TRBV9	ASGTSGYEQY
TRBV7-2	ASSLDGRTVYGYT
TRBV28	ASSLGPGHKLYGYT
TRBV7-2	ASSTPGTPYEQY
TRBV21-1	ASSMGQDTEAF
TRBV30	AWGGGNEQF
TRBV27	ASSLDRASYNEQF
TRBV7-9	ASGEVRSGNTIY
TRBV4-2	ASSQEERGHNEQF
TRBV5-6	ASSLGSGYT
TRBV7-2	ASSRQGGTGELF
TRBV19	ASSRGLAGSSYNEQF
TRBV7-2	ASSLGRQGATEAF
TRBV18	ASSPPGLADTGELF
TRBV6-5	ASSYQGLRKDTQY
TRBV2	ASPDRGPTFSGNTIY
TRBV4-2	ASSPRPGQQETQY
TRBV5-6	ASSLRPRQGIFGYGYT
TRBV6-5	ASSQDRGRSQPQH
TRBV7-9	SSSYSTGELF
TRBV6-5	ASRSGLTDTQY
TRBV2	ASRGGQGRDTQY
TRBV4-3	ASSLGTGGLTYEQY
TRBV19	ASTSLPVNTEAF
TRBV18	ASSLTDRKSNYGYT
TRBV19	ASSRDRGNGYT
TRBV29-1	SVRGQGDEQY
TRBV7-9	ASSLVQGTNEKLF
TRBV6-5	ASSYDSRGSYEQY